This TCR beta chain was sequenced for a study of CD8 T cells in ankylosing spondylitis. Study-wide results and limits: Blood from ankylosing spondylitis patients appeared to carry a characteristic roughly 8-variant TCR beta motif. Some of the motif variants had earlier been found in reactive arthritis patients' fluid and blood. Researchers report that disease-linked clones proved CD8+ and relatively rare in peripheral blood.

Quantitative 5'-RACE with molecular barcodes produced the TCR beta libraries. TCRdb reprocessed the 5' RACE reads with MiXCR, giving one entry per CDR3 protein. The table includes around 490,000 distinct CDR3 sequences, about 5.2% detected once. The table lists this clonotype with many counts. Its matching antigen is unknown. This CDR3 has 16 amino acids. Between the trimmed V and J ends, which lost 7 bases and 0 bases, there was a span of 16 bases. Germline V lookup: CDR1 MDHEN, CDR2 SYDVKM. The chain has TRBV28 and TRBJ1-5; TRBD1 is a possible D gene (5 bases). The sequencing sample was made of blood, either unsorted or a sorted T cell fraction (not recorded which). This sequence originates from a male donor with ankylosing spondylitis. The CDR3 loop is CASTGGGTGSNQPQHF. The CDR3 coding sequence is TGTGCCAGCACCGGGGGGGGGACGGGTAGCAATCAGCCCCAGCATTTT.